These 22 T cell receptor beta chains originate from one sample sequenced in a study of cytomegalovirus exposure and HLA in healthy donors. Amplification used 60 Vbeta primers and 13 Jbeta primers. The table came from immunoSEQ multiplex PCR; TCRdb's copy has only in-frame clones and leaves some out. This table holds more than 110,000 clones, over 75% found once. Sequencing was carried out using PBMCs. The receptor set was obtained from a man aged 45-65 years in good health and CMV-seronegative.

This clone was seen more than once but under ten times. This chain joins TRBV2 and TRBJ2-2; 9 bases are a match to TRBD2. Germline CDR1 is SNHLY and CDR2 is FYNNEI. Trimming removed 7 bases from V and 6 bases from J; junction bases left unmatched: 12. The CDR3 runs 16 residues. As DNA, the CDR3 is TGTGCCAGCAACCTTGGAGGGCTAGCGGGACCCGGGGAGCTGTTTTTT. This codes for CASNLGGLAGPGELFF.

The genes are TRBV5-4 and TRBJ2-7, with TRBD1 matching 10 bases. The CDR3 is 15 residues long. From germline, CDR1 is SGHNT and CDR2 YYREEE (reference sequence). The V and J ends lost 5 bases and 1 base, in that order; junction bases with no gene match: 6. CDR3 DNA: TGTGCCAGCAGTCCCGGGACAGGGGCGTCCTACGAGCAGTACTTC. Translated, it gives CASSPGTGASYEQYF.

A single count supports this clone. The V and J genes are TRBV6-5 and TRBJ1-1; 7 bases map to TRBD1. The CDR3 consists of 15 residues. The germline gives CDR1 MNHEY, CDR2 SVGAGI. V gave up 10 bases and J gave up 3 bases; unmatched junction bases: 14. CDR3 in DNA: TGTGCCACGAAAAGACAGGGCGGATTTTACACTGAAGCTTTCTTT. Residues: CATKRQGGFYTEAFF.

The chain links TRBV2 to TRBJ2-2, with D possibly being TRBD1 (6 bases). Trimming pared 6 bases from V and 3 bases from J, leaving 8 bases between. The CDR3 contains 13 residues. CDR1 and CDR2 (germline): SNHLY, FYNNEI. The CDR3 loop is CASRDRYTGELFF. The CDR3, as DNA: TGTGCCAGCAGGGACAGATACACCGGGGAGCTGTTTTTT. The whole variable domain, filled in from reference TRBV2 and TRBJ2-2, reads EPEVTQTPSHQVTQMGQEVILRCVPISNHLYFYWYRQILGQKVEFLVSFYNNEISEKSEIFDDQFSVERPDGSNFTLKIRSTKLEDSAMYFCASRDRYTGELFFGEGSRLTVL.

Turning to this clone: This CDR3 is also generated by other DNA sequences in the sample. This chain connects TRBV29-1 to TRBJ2-7; 7 positions match TRBD1. The CDR3 length is 15 residues. Germline V gene lookup returns CDR1 SQVTM and CDR2 ANQGSEA. The V and J ends lost 4 bases and 0 bases, in that order; junction bases with no gene match: 9. CDR3 DNA sequence: TGCAGCGTTGGTGTCATAGGGACAGACTCCTACGAGCAGTACTTC. It is translated as CSVGVIGTDSYEQYF.

The chain uses TRBV7-8 and TRBJ1-3; TRBD1 aligns across 9 bases. CDR1 is SGHVS, CDR2 FQNEAQ, per germline. The CDR3 contains 13 residues. V was clipped by 6 bases and J by 8 bases; unmatched bases: 5. CDR3 sequence (DNA): TGTGCCAGCAGTACAGGGGGCAGGGACACCATATATTTT. As protein: CASSTGGRDTIYF.

V gene TRBV30 combines with J gene TRBJ1-1; the match to TRBD1 covers 9 bases. This CDR3 region has 13 residues. V lost 3 bases to trimming and J lost 4 bases; unmatched junction nucleotides: 3. CDR1 is GTSNPN, CDR2 SVGIG, per germline (reference sequence). CDR3 coding DNA: TGTGCCTGGAGGCGACAGGGGGGCACTGAAGCTTTCTTT. Residues: CAWRRQGGTEAFF.

V is TRBV6-5 and J is TRBJ1-5, with 10 bases fitting TRBD1. This CDR3 comprises 16 residues. V was clipped by 4 bases and J by 5 bases; unmatched bases: 8. The germline V gene has CDR1 MNHEY and CDR2 SVGAGI. The CDR3 here is CASSSRTGGFDQPQHF. The CDR3, as DNA: TGTGCCAGCAGTTCCAGGACAGGGGGTTTCGATCAGCCCCAGCATTTT.

This chain uses TRBV4-1 with TRBJ2-5; 7 nucleotides match TRBD2. The J call is in doubt because the DNA end fits TRBJ2-7 better. CDR3 size: 15 residues. Germline values: CDR1 MGHRA, CDR2 YSYEKL. The CDR3 sequence is CASSQAGTNPYEQYF. DNA for the CDR3: TGCGCCAGCAGCCAAGCGGGGACTAACCCCTACGAGCAGTACTTC.

V gene TRBV5-1 combines with J gene TRBJ2-5; 8 bases are a match to TRBD1. V was pared by 4 bases and J by 5 bases, with 7 bases of the junction left unmatched. Per the germline V gene, CDR1 is SGHRS and CDR2 is YFSETQ. The CDR3 contains 14 residues. CDR3 sequence: CASSTRQGRETQYF. CDR3 in DNA: TGCGCCAGCAGCACAAGACAGGGGAGGGAGACCCAGTACTTC.

The rearrangement uses TRBV28 and TRBJ2-7; TRBD1 agrees at 11 bases. Germline assignment: CDR1 MDHEN and CDR2 SYDVKM. This CDR3 spans 15 amino acids. The trim removed 6 bases at V and 3 bases at J, leaving 7 bases unmatched. This CDR3 is CASSRRDRGGYEQYF. The CDR3 DNA reads TGTGCCAGCAGCCGAAGGGACAGGGGGGGCTACGAGCAGTACTTC.

This chain links TRBV12-5 with TRBJ1-2; D gene unclear. Trimming took off 8 bases at V and 2 bases at J, with 9 bases between the two ends. The CDR3 extends over 12 amino acids. Germline-derived CDR1 and CDR2 are LGHNT and FRNRAP. The CDR3 DNA reads TGTGCTAGTAGCAGCGGGAACTATGGCTACACCTTC. It specifies CASSSGNYGYTF.

The genes are TRBV11-2 and TRBJ2-5; weak D call: TRBD2 (5 bases). Trimming cost V 5 bases and J 5 bases, with 12 bases left between them. The CDR3 extends over 13 amino acids. Germline CDR1 SGHAT, CDR2 FQNNGV. This CDR3 reads CASSVRREETQYF. The CDR3 DNA is TGTGCCAGCAGCGTCCGAAGGGAGGAGACCCAGTACTTC. Filled out from reference TRBV11-2 and TRBJ2-5, the complete variable domain reads EAGVAQSPRYKIIEKRQSVAFWCNPISGHATLYWYQQILGQGPKLLIQFQNNGVVDDSQLPKDRFSAERLKGVDSTLKIQPAKLEDSAVYLCASSVRREETQYFGPGTRLLVL.

The chain links TRBV19 to TRBJ2-1; possibly TRBD2 for D (5 bases). Trimming stripped 4 bases from V and 12 bases from J, with 16 bases between. In germline, CDR1 is LNHDA, CDR2 SQIVND (reference sequence). CDR3 length: 13 residues. As DNA, the CDR3 is TGTGCCAGTAGTACTGGAGGTCGGGCTGTGCAGTTCTTC. Its protein product is CASSTGGRAVQFF.

The J gene is TRBJ1-6, the V gene TRBV2; D gene uncertain. CDR1 and CDR2 from the germline V gene are SNHLY and FYNNEI. V shed 4 bases and J shed 5 bases, with 15 bases lying between them. This CDR3 spans 16 amino acids. The CDR3 spells CASSGARAVNNSPLHF. The CDR3 region has the DNA TGTGCCAGCAGTGGGGCGCGGGCGGTGAATAATTCACCCCTCCACTTT.

This clone was seen only once. The J gene is TRBJ2-2, the V gene TRBV7-2; 8 nucleotides line up with TRBD2. CDR1 SGHTA and CDR2 FQGNSA come from the germline V gene. The CDR3 totals 15 residues. Trimming at V came to 4 bases and at J to 0 bases, leaving 1 base not matched to a gene. The CDR3 DNA sequence: TGTGCCAGCAGCTCGCGGGGGGCGAACACCGGGGAGCTGTTTTTT. It translates to CASSSRGANTGELFF.

The CDR3 DNA follows: TGTGCCAGCAGTTTGAATCCCGGGAAACGGCAAGAGACCCAGTACTTC. Encoded protein: CASSLNPGKRQETQYF. V gene TRBV5-4 combines with J gene TRBJ2-5; possibly TRBD2 for D (5 bases). The V gene's germline CDR1 is SGHNT and CDR2 YYREEE (reference sequence). V lost 5 bases and J 2 bases, leaving 19 bases between the germline ends. CDR3 length: 16 amino acids.

This sequence joins TRBV19 and TRBJ2-7; the match to TRBD1 covers 8 bases. With V trimmed by 4 bases and J by 6 bases, 8 bases remained unmatched. The germline gives CDR1 LNHDA, CDR2 SQIVND (reference sequence). This CDR3 contains 14 residues. This chain's CDR3 is CASSTGGGSGEQYF. As DNA, the CDR3 is TGTGCCAGTAGTACAGGGGGCGGATCGGGCGAGCAGTACTTC.

The rearrangement uses TRBV7-2 and TRBJ1-4; unclear D gene. The ends were cut back, 1 base at V and 13 bases at J, with 10 bases in the middle. Germline CDR1 reads SGHTA; CDR2 reads FQGNSA. CDR3 length: 12 amino acids. As DNA, the CDR3 is TGTGCCAGCAGCTTAGAAGCGGGAGGACTGTTTTTT. Translation: CASSLEAGGLFF.

This chain uses TRBV7-6 with TRBJ1-2, with 8 bases aligning to TRBD1. V shed 1 base, J shed 8 bases, and the junction held 6 bases outside the gene matches. The CDR3 extends over 14 amino acids. CDR1 and CDR2 from the germline V gene are SGHVS and FNYEAQ. The CDR3 sequence is CASSLGGRGHGYTF. The CDR3 nucleotides read TGTGCCAGCAGCTTAGGGGGCAGGGGGCACGGCTACACCTTC.

The J gene is TRBJ1-1, the V gene TRBV19; 9 bases match TRBD1. CDR1 and CDR2 (germline): LNHDA, SQIVND (reference sequence). This CDR3 region has 14 residues. V trimming: 6 bases; J trimming: 2 bases; junction bases outside the gene matches: 4. The chain's CDR3 is CASRGQGANTEAFF. CDR3 bases: TGTGCCAGTAGGGGACAGGGCGCCAACACTGAAGCTTTCTTT.

This sequence joins TRBV7-9 and TRBJ2-7, with 8 bases matching TRBD1. Trimming at V came to 5 bases and at J to 6 bases, leaving 3 bases not matched to a gene. CDR1 and CDR2 (germline): SEHNR, FQNEAQ (reference sequence). The CDR3 has 12 amino acids. CDR3 region: CASSGQGSEQYF. The CDR3 nucleotides read TGTGCCAGCAGCGGACAGGGATCCGAGCAGTACTTC.